The next 6 T cell receptor beta chains were all read from a single sample in a study of blood T cell repertoires in COVID-19 (TCRdb year 2020). The method behind the library was the immunoSEQ multiplex PCR assay. In its TCRdb copy, this immuneACCESS table keeps in-frame sequences only and misses some clones. Where compared with another copy, unresolved V genes explain less than half of these, and the others have no known cause. For this sample the table gives 60,000 to 85,000 clones, of which 78% were detected only once. Roughly a sixth of the sample lies in the top ten. Sequenced sample: peripheral blood. The receptors derive from a human donor in a cohort sampled during active COVID-19.

The chain uses TRBV19 and TRBJ1-3, with D unclear. This CDR3 spans 14 amino acids. Germline V gives CDR1 LNHDA, CDR2 SQIVND (reference sequence). The ends were cut back, 3 bases at V and 7 bases at J, with 13 bases in the middle. The CDR3 sequence: CASSISFVGNTIYF. The CDR3 DNA follows: TGTGCCAGTAGTATCAGCTTTGTCGGGAACACCATATATTTT.

This chain joins TRBV27 and TRBJ2-1; 9 positions agree with TRBD1. V shed 4 bases, J shed 4 bases, and the junction held 5 bases outside the gene matches. The CDR3 has 15 amino acids. Germline V CDR1 and CDR2: MNHEY, SMNVEV (reference sequence). The CDR3 DNA reads as TGTGCCAGCAGTTCCGGGACAGGGACATACAATGAGCAGTTCTTC. This codes for CASSSGTGTYNEQFF.

The chain has TRBV6-2 or TRBV6-3 and TRBJ2-1; D is ambiguous. CDR3 length: 15 amino acids. Germline CDR1 MNHEY, CDR2 SVGEGT. V lost 4 bases and J lost 5, with 15 bases in between. DNA for the CDR3: TGTGCCAGCAGTTCGAGCCAACCCCAGGACAATGAGCAGTTCTTC. Its protein product is CASSSSQPQDNEQFF.

This clone appeared once. The gene calls are TRBV10-3 and TRBJ1-2; 11 bases agree with TRBD1. The ends lost 10 bases at V and 8 bases at J; junction bases unmatched: 12. Germline V gene sequence: CDR1 ENHRY, CDR2 SYGVKD. This CDR3 has 14 residues. CDR3 coding DNA: TGTGCCAACCTCCACCCGGACAGGGGGCTCGGCTACACCTTC. It specifies CANLHPDRGLGYTF.

This chain links TRBV9 with TRBJ2-7, with 7 bases fitting TRBD1. The CDR3 covers 15 residues. From germline, CDR1 is SGDLS and CDR2 YYNGEE. The ends lost 4 bases at V and 2 bases at J; junction bases unmatched: 9. The CDR3 reads CASSLGGVPTYEQYF. CDR3 nucleotides: TGTGCCAGCAGCCTAGGGGGCGTCCCTACCTACGAGCAGTACTTC.

The V and J genes are TRBV19 and TRBJ2-3; 7 bases agree with TRBD2. Germline assignment: CDR1 LNHDA and CDR2 SQIVND (reference sequence). This CDR3 has 15 residues. Trimming at V came to 6 bases and at J to 2 bases, leaving 8 bases not matched to a gene. CDR3 sequence: CASRTGTIPTDTQYF. CDR3 bases: TGTGCCAGTAGAACCGGGACTATCCCCACAGATACGCAGTATTTT.